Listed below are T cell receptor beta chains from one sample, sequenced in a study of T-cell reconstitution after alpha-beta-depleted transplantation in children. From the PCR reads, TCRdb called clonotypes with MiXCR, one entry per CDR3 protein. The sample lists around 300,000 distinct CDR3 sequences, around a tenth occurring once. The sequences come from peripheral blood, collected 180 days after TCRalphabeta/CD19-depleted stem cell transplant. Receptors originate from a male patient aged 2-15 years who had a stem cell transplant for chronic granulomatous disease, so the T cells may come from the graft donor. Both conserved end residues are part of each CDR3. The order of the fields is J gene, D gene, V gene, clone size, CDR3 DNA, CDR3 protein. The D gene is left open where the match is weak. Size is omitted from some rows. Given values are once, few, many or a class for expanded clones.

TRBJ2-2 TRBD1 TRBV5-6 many TGTGCCAGCAGCTTGGTACAGGGGGCGTACACCGGGGAGCTGTTTTTT CASSLVQGAYTGELFF
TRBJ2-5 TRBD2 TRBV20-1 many TGCAGTGCTATGCTAGCGGGAGGACAAGAGACCCAGTACTTC CSAMLAGGQETQYF
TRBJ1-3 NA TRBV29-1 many TGCAGCGTTGAACGGGGGAGAGACACCATATATTTT CSVERGRDTIYF
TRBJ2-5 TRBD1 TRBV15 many TGTGCCACCAGCATCCGACAGGGAAGAGAGACCCAGTACTTC CATSIRQGRETQYF
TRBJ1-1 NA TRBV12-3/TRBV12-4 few TGTGCCAGCAGCAACCAGGGGAACACTGAAGCTTTCTTT CASSNQGNTEAFF
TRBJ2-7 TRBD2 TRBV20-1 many TGCAGTGCTAGAGACCTGGGACTAGGCGAGCAGTACTTC CSARDLGLGEQYF
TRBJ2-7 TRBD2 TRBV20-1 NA TGCAGTGTATCCGGGACTAGCTGGAGGGGTGGCTACGAGCAGTACTTC CSVSGTSWRGGYEQYF
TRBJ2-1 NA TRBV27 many TGTGCCAGCAGTTTATTGCCCCTGGGACCTACAGGCAATGAGCAGTTCTTC CASSLLPLGPTGNEQFF
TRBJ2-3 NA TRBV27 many TGTGCCAGCAGTCCTTTAGAGGGCCGGATCACAGATACGCAGTATTTT CASSPLEGRITDTQYF
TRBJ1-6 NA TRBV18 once TGTGCCATCATACCGGCGGAAAACTCCTATAATTCACCCCTCCACTTT CAIIPAENSYNSPLHF
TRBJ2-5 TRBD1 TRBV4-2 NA TGTGCCATCGGCCCCGGGACAGGGAAAGAGACCCAGTACTTC CAIGPGTGKETQYF
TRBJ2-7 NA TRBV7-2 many TGTGCCAGCAGCTTAGGGCAGGTCCCCTACGAGCAGTACTTC CASSLGQVPYEQYF
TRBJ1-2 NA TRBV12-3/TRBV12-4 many TGTGCCAGCAGCCCCCTTGGGGGACTGGGCTCATATGGCTACACCTTC CASSPLGGLGSYGYTF
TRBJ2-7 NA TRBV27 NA TGTGCCAGCAGTTTTTCCAGCGTTGGGGGCGCAGGGCCGTACGAGCAGTACTTC CASSFSSVGGAGPYEQYF
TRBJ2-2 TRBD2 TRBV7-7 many TGTGCCAGCAGCCCAACTAGCGGGAGGGCCGCGAACACCGGGGAGCTGTTTTTT CASSPTSGRAANTGELFF
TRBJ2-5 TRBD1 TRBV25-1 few TGTGCCAGCAGTAAGACAGGGAAATCCGTTCAAGAGACCCAGTACTTC CASSKTGKSVQETQYF
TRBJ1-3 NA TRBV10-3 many TGTGCCATCAGTGAAGGGTTGGGAAACACCATATATTTT CAISEGLGNTIYF
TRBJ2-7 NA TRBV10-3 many TGTGCCATCTCGGGTCCAATCTCCTACGAGCAGTACTTC CAISGPISYEQYF
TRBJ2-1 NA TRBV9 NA TGTGCCAGCAGCGTTGGCAGTGAGCAGTTCTTC CASSVGSEQFF
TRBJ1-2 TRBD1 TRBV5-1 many TGCGCCAGCAGCAAGGGGGACAGCTATGGCTACACCTTC CASSKGDSYGYTF
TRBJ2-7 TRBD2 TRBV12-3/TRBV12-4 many TGTGCCAGCAGTAACGGACTAGCGGTAACCTACGAGCAGTACTTC CASSNGLAVTYEQYF
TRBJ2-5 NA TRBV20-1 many TGCAGTGCTAGAGCGGGTGGAGTGGAGACCCAGTACTTC CSARAGGVETQYF
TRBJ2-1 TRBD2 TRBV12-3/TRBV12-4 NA TGTGCCAGCAGTCCCCGGGACTATTACAATGAGCAGTTCTTC CASSPRDYYNEQFF
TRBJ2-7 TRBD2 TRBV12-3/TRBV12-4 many TGTGCCAGCAACCCTAGCGGACCCTCCTACGAGCAGTACTTC CASNPSGPSYEQYF
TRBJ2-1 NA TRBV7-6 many TGTGCCAGCAGCTTAGCAGGGGTGAGGAATGAGCAGTTCTTC CASSLAGVRNEQFF
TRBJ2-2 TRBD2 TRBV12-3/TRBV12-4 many TGTGCCAGCAGCCAGCATAGCGGGAGGGCTACCGGGGAGCTGTTTTTT CASSQHSGRATGELFF
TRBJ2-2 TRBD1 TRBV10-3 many TGTGCCATCAGTGAAACCGGGACAGCGAACACCGGGGAGCTGTTTTTT CAISETGTANTGELFF
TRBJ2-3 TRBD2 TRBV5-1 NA TGCGCCAGCAGCTTGGGTCCGGGGGGGTCAGCGCAGTATTTT CASSLGPGGSAQYF
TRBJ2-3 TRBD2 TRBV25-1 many TGTGCCAGCAAAGGAGCTAAGCGGGGGGGCAATAATACGCAGTATTTT CASKGAKRGGNNTQYF
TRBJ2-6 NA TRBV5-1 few TGCGCCAGCAGCGGCAAGACAAGGACTGGGGCCAACGTCCTGACTTTC CASSGKTRTGANVLTF
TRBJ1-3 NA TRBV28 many TGTGCCAGCAGTTTGGGGTTTGGCAGTTCCTCTGGAAACACCATATATTTT CASSLGFGSSSGNTIYF